This T cell receptor (beta chain) comes out of a study of cytomegalovirus exposure and HLA in healthy donors. Whole-study context: Of the donors genotyped, approximately 430 in all, 75% to 85% fell in the Caucasian-associated ancestry cluster.

Use of 60 Vbeta and 13 Jbeta primers characterized the PCR. Profiling relied on immunoSEQ multiplex PCR, and the TCRdb table lists in-frame clones only, not all of them. Among just over 200,000 clones, around four fifths were seen once, and the ten largest hold about 1.7%. Overall study results and limits: The study assumed roughly uniform donor sequencing depth for presence/absence analyses. Specific recognition of CMV antigens was confirmed in vitro for a few chains (all CMV-associated).

About this clone: Its matching antigen is unknown.

V was shortened by 7 bases and J by 1 base, with 17 bases between the two germline ends. The length of the CDR3 is 15 residues. The germline V gene has CDR1 SGHRS and CDR2 YFSETQ. Material for sequencing was PBMCs. This sequence originates from a man aged 50 to 60 in good health and CMV-seronegative. This chain links TRBV5-1 with TRBJ1-1; no definite D call. The CDR3 here is CASDISGTQNTEAFF. CDR3 nucleotide sequence: TGCGCCAGCGATATTTCAGGTACCCAGAACACTGAAGCTTTCTTT. The entire variable domain, with the rest obtained from reference TRBV5-1 and TRBJ1-1, is as follows: KAGVTQTPRYLIKTRGQQVTLSCSPISGHRSVSWYQQTPGQGLQFLFEYFSETQRNKGNFPGRFSGRQFSNSRSEMNVSTLELGDSALYLCASDISGTQNTEAFFGQGTRLTVV.